Below, one T cell receptor (beta chain) is given with its context. This entry comes from a study of blood T cell repertoires in COVID-19. The overall study: The United States, Italy and Spain were the sources of the acute and convalescent COVID-19 samples.

The CDR3 spans 13 residues. Trimming removed 7 bases from V and 7 bases from J; junction bases left unmatched: 6. In the authors' workflow: Reference gene primer amplification gave estimated nucleated cell counts. Some clones are missing from TCRdb's copy, which holds only in-frame ones; the method was immunoSEQ multiplex PCR. The V and J calls and the clone size are those of that table, but D and trimming were determined from the DNA. The top ten clones hold about 7% of a sample with hundreds of thousands of clones, 80% to 85% of them seen once. Participants' reported clinical history set cohort assignment.

The chain employs TRBV12-3 or TRBV12-4 and TRBJ2-2; 7 nucleotides line up with TRBD2. Source material: PBMCs or T cells enriched from blood (not recorded which). This sequence was found in a woman aged 40 to 49 who had recovered from COVID-19. DNA of the CDR3: TGTGCCAGCACCCAGTGGGAGGGCGGGGAGCTGTTTTTT. As protein: CASTQWEGGELFF.